The rows below give T cell receptor beta chains drawn from one sample of a study of cytotoxic CD8 clonotypes in ibrutinib-treated CLL. Some clones are missing from TCRdb's copy, which holds only in-frame ones; the method was immunoSEQ multiplex PCR. Seen here are 150,000 to 200,000 clones, approximately 72% observed once, and the top ten hold over 10%. Sequences were derived from PBMCs, sampled after 24 months of ibrutinib treatment. The origin of the receptors is a human donor with chronic lymphocytic leukemia. The CDR3 runs from the conserved cysteine through the conserved F or W. Each record gives: V gene, clone size, D gene, J gene, CDR3 DNA, CDR3 protein. D genes are given only for firm matches. Where a row states a size, it is once, few, many or the class of an expanded clone; other rows omit it.

v_call: TRBV18; clone_size: -; d_call: -; j_call: TRBJ2-1; cdr3_nt: TGTGCCAGCTCACCGGATCAAGCCCCCTACAATGAGCAGTTCTTC; cdr3_aa: CASSPDQAPYNEQFF
v_call: TRBV28; clone_size: -; d_call: -; j_call: TRBJ1-3; cdr3_nt: TGTGCCAGCAAACAGTGGGGAGGTGGAAACACCATATATTTT; cdr3_aa: CASKQWGGGNTIYF
v_call: TRBV7-9; clone_size: few; d_call: -; j_call: TRBJ2-7; cdr3_nt: TGTGCCAGCAGCAAAGTCGTGACCCACGAGCAGTACTTC; cdr3_aa: CASSKVVTHEQYF
v_call: TRBV6-5; clone_size: -; d_call: TRBD2; j_call: TRBJ2-5; cdr3_nt: TGTGCCAGCAGTTACGGGAGCGGGAGGGGCAAAGAGACCCAGTACTTC; cdr3_aa: CASSYGSGRGKETQYF
v_call: TRBV6-6; clone_size: -; d_call: -; j_call: TRBJ2-7; cdr3_nt: TGTGCCAGCAGTTATTGGAGGGACTCCTACGAGCAGTACTTC; cdr3_aa: CASSYWRDSYEQYF
v_call: TRBV7-2; clone_size: -; d_call: -; j_call: TRBJ1-5; cdr3_nt: TGTGCCAGCAGCTTAGGACTGAGCAATCAGCCCCAGCATTTT; cdr3_aa: CASSLGLSNQPQHF
v_call: TRBV5-1; clone_size: -; d_call: -; j_call: TRBJ1-1; cdr3_nt: TGCGCCAGCAGCTTGGAGCCAACTAATCCCCTTGAAGCTTTCTTT; cdr3_aa: CASSLEPTNPLEAFF
v_call: TRBV7-6; clone_size: -; d_call: TRBD2; j_call: TRBJ2-3; cdr3_nt: TGTGCCAGCAGTCTAGCGGGGCGCACAGATACGCAGTATTTT; cdr3_aa: CASSLAGRTDTQYF
v_call: TRBV29-1; clone_size: few; d_call: TRBD1; j_call: TRBJ1-2; cdr3_nt: TGCAGCTTAAGGGACAGGGACCCCTATGGCTACACCTTC; cdr3_aa: CSLRDRDPYGYTF
v_call: TRBV19; clone_size: -; d_call: TRBD2; j_call: TRBJ2-1; cdr3_nt: TGTGCCAGTATGGACTCAGCGGGGAACAATGAGCAGTTCTTC; cdr3_aa: CASMDSAGNNEQFF
v_call: TRBV6-1; clone_size: -; d_call: TRBD1; j_call: TRBJ1-2; cdr3_nt: TGTGCCAGCAGTGAAGCGCTGGGACAGGGGGACTATGGCTACACCTTC; cdr3_aa: CASSEALGQGDYGYTF
v_call: TRBV7-9; clone_size: -; d_call: -; j_call: TRBJ2-2; cdr3_nt: TGTGCCAGCAATTGGAATACGGGGGCCCTCGGGGAGCTGTTTTTT; cdr3_aa: CASNWNTGALGELFF
v_call: TRBV28; clone_size: -; d_call: -; j_call: TRBJ2-4; cdr3_nt: TGTGCCAGCAGAACTAGTCCCAGGGAACTACCTGCCAAAAACATTCAGTACTTC; cdr3_aa: CASRTSPRELPAKNIQYF
v_call: TRBV9; clone_size: -; d_call: TRBD1; j_call: TRBJ2-7; cdr3_nt: TGTGCCAGCAGCGTAACGGGACAGGCCCCTCGCGAGCAGTACTTC; cdr3_aa: CASSVTGQAPREQYF
v_call: TRBV28; clone_size: -; d_call: -; j_call: TRBJ2-7; cdr3_nt: TGTGCCATCAGGAAGACGGTTCCCTACGAGCAGTACTTC; cdr3_aa: CAIRKTVPYEQYF
v_call: TRBV9; clone_size: -; d_call: TRBD2; j_call: TRBJ2-1; cdr3_nt: TGTGCCAGCAGCGTACAAGAGTTAGCGGGTTACAATGAGCAGTTCTTC; cdr3_aa: CASSVQELAGYNEQFF
v_call: TRBV6-6; clone_size: -; d_call: -; j_call: TRBJ2-1; cdr3_nt: TGTGCCAGCAGTTACTTGGGGGTTTCCTACAATGAGCAGTTCTTC; cdr3_aa: CASSYLGVSYNEQFF
v_call: TRBV5-1; clone_size: -; d_call: -; j_call: TRBJ2-5; cdr3_nt: TGCGCCAGCAGCTTGGTACCGGACAGCCAAGAGACCCAGTACTTC; cdr3_aa: CASSLVPDSQETQYF
v_call: TRBV4-1; clone_size: once; d_call: -; j_call: TRBJ2-7; cdr3_nt: TGCGCCAGCAGCCAAGTTCTAGGGACTGAAGCCTACGAGCAGTACTTC; cdr3_aa: CASSQVLGTEAYEQYF
v_call: TRBV29-1; clone_size: -; d_call: -; j_call: TRBJ1-4; cdr3_nt: TGCAGCGCAAACCGGGGTGGACAGATGAATGAAAAACTGTTTTTT; cdr3_aa: CSANRGGQMNEKLFF
v_call: TRBV9; clone_size: -; d_call: -; j_call: TRBJ2-5; cdr3_nt: TGTGCCAGCAGCGACCCCCAAGAGACCCAGTACTTC; cdr3_aa: CASSDPQETQYF
v_call: TRBV27; clone_size: -; d_call: -; j_call: TRBJ2-3; cdr3_nt: TGTGCCAGCAGTTTACTTTTAGGTCCTAGCACAGATACGCAGTATTTT; cdr3_aa: CASSLLLGPSTDTQYF
v_call: TRBV15; clone_size: -; d_call: -; j_call: TRBJ2-7; cdr3_nt: TGTGCCACCAGCAGAGGTCAGGAGACCTACGAGCAGTACTTC; cdr3_aa: CATSRGQETYEQYF
v_call: TRBV27; clone_size: -; d_call: -; j_call: TRBJ1-4; cdr3_nt: TGTGCCAGCAGTTTATATTTGGGCACTAATGAAAAACTGTTTTTT; cdr3_aa: CASSLYLGTNEKLFF
v_call: TRBV19; clone_size: -; d_call: TRBD1; j_call: TRBJ2-1; cdr3_nt: TGTGCCAGTAAAGGGACAGGAGAGAACAATGAGCAGTTCTTC; cdr3_aa: CASKGTGENNEQFF
v_call: TRBV7-6; clone_size: -; d_call: -; j_call: TRBJ2-2; cdr3_nt: TGTGCCAGCAGCGGCGTGTCCGGACCCTCACGCACCGGGGAGCTGTTTTTT; cdr3_aa: CASSGVSGPSRTGELFF
v_call: TRBV27; clone_size: -; d_call: -; j_call: TRBJ2-1; cdr3_nt: TGTGCCAGCAGTTTCCTTGGAGGTTCCTACAATGAGCAGTTCTTC; cdr3_aa: CASSFLGGSYNEQFF
v_call: TRBV7-2; clone_size: -; d_call: TRBD1; j_call: TRBJ2-7; cdr3_nt: TGTGCCAGCAGCTACGGGACAGAATCTTACGAGCAGTACTTC; cdr3_aa: CASSYGTESYEQYF
v_call: TRBV6-5; clone_size: -; d_call: TRBD2; j_call: TRBJ2-1; cdr3_nt: TGTGCCAGCAGTTACTCGGTGGGAGGGCCTAGCAATGAGCAGTTCTTC; cdr3_aa: CASSYSVGGPSNEQFF
v_call: TRBV14; clone_size: -; d_call: -; j_call: TRBJ2-3; cdr3_nt: TGTGCCAGCAGCCAATTCGGTACCACAGATACGCAGTATTTT; cdr3_aa: CASSQFGTTDTQYF
v_call: TRBV9; clone_size: -; d_call: TRBD2; j_call: TRBJ2-7; cdr3_nt: TGTGCCAGCAGCGCCGCTAGCGGGAGCTACGAGCAGTACTTC; cdr3_aa: CASSAASGSYEQYF
v_call: TRBV2; clone_size: -; d_call: TRBD1; j_call: TRBJ2-7; cdr3_nt: TGTGCCAGCAGACAGGGGCTTTTCGAGCAGTACTTC; cdr3_aa: CASRQGLFEQYF
v_call: TRBV11-2; clone_size: -; d_call: -; j_call: TRBJ2-1; cdr3_nt: TGTGCCAGCAGCTTAGTTTCGGTGTCGAATGAGCAGTTCTTC; cdr3_aa: CASSLVSVSNEQFF
v_call: TRBV28; clone_size: -; d_call: -; j_call: TRBJ1-4; cdr3_nt: TGTGCCAGCAGTCAACAGTCTGGTCGTGAAAAACTGTTTTTT; cdr3_aa: CASSQQSGREKLFF
v_call: TRBV4-2; clone_size: -; d_call: -; j_call: TRBJ1-3; cdr3_nt: TGTGCCAGCAGCCCTTACGAAGATCTCTCTGGAAACACCATATATTTT; cdr3_aa: CASSPYEDLSGNTIYF
v_call: TRBV5-4; clone_size: few; d_call: TRBD1; j_call: TRBJ2-7; cdr3_nt: TGTGCCAGCAGCTTGAGGGGGCGTTACGAGCAGTACTTC; cdr3_aa: CASSLRGRYEQYF
v_call: TRBV30; clone_size: -; d_call: -; j_call: TRBJ2-3; cdr3_nt: TGTGCCTGGAGTGTCGCAGTAGATACGCAGTATTTT; cdr3_aa: CAWSVAVDTQYF
v_call: TRBV6-6; clone_size: -; d_call: -; j_call: TRBJ1-5; cdr3_nt: TGTGCCAGCAGTTGGGCTCAAGGAAGCAATCAGCCCCAGCATTTT; cdr3_aa: CASSWAQGSNQPQHF
v_call: TRBV7-2; clone_size: -; d_call: TRBD2; j_call: TRBJ2-5; cdr3_nt: TGTGCCAGCAGCGCCCCGGGACTAGCGGGAGTTGAGACCCAGTACTTC; cdr3_aa: CASSAPGLAGVETQYF
v_call: TRBV27; clone_size: -; d_call: -; j_call: TRBJ2-7; cdr3_nt: TGTGCCAGCACAACCTCAGGGGCGTTCTTCCACGAGCAGTACTTC; cdr3_aa: CASTTSGAFFHEQYF
v_call: TRBV11-1; clone_size: -; d_call: -; j_call: TRBJ2-7; cdr3_nt: TGTGCCAGCAGCTTACATCCTTTGGTGCCTGGAGGGGGCCACTACGAGCAGTACTTC; cdr3_aa: CASSLHPLVPGGGHYEQYF
v_call: TRBV15; clone_size: -; d_call: TRBD2; j_call: TRBJ2-7; cdr3_nt: TGTGCCACCAGCCGCGAGGGGCTAGCGGGAAACCCATTTAGTTACGAGCAGTACTTC; cdr3_aa: CATSREGLAGNPFSYEQYF
v_call: TRBV2; clone_size: -; d_call: TRBD2; j_call: TRBJ2-7; cdr3_nt: TGTGCCAGCAGTATAGCGGGCAACTCCTACGAGCAGTACTTC; cdr3_aa: CASSIAGNSYEQYF
v_call: TRBV7-8; clone_size: -; d_call: -; j_call: TRBJ1-3; cdr3_nt: TGTGCCAGCAGCCTCACAGCGTACTCTGGAAACACCATATATTTT; cdr3_aa: CASSLTAYSGNTIYF